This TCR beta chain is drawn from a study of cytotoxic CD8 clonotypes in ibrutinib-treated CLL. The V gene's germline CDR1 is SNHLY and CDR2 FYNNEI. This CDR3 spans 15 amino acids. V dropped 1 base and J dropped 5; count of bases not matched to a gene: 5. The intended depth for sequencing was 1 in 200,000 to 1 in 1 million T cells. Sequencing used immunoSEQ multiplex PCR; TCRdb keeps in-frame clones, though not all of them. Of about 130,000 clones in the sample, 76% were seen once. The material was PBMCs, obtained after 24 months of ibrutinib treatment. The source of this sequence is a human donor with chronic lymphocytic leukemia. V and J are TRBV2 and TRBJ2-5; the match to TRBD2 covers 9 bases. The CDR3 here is CASSEGGGGLETQYF. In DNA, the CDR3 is TGTGCCAGCAGTGAAGGCGGGGGGGGGCTCGAGACCCAGTACTTC.